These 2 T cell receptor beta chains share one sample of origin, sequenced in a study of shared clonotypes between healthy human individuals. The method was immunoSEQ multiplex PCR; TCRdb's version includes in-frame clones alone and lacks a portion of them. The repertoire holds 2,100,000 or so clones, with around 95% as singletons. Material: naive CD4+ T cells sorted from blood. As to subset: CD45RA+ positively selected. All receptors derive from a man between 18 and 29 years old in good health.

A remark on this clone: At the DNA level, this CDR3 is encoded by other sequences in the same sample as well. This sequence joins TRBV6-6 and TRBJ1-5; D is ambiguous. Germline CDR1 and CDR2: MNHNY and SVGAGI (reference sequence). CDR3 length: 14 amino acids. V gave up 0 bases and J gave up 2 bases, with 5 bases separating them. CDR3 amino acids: CASSYSEGNQPQHF. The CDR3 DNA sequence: TGTGCCAGCAGTTACTCTGAGGGCAATCAGCCCCAGCATTTT.

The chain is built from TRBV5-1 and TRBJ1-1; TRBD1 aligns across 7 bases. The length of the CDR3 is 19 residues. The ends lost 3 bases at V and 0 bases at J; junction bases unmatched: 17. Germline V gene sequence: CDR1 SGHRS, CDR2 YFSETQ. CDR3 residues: CASSSRTGSGVKMNTEAFF. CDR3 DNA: TGCGCCAGCAGCTCACGGACAGGCTCGGGGGTTAAGATGAACACTGAAGCTTTCTTT. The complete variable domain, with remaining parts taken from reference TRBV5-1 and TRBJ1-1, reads KAGVTQTPRYLIKTRGQQVTLSCSPISGHRSVSWYQQTPGQGLQFLFEYFSETQRNKGNFPGRFSGRQFSNSRSEMNVSTLELGDSALYLCASSSRTGSGVKMNTEAFFGQGTRLTVV.